This T cell receptor (beta chain) appears in the sequencing data of a study of T cells in localized non-small cell lung cancer. Method: immunoSEQ multiplex PCR; TCRdb's copy keeps in-frame clones and lacks some. The sample includes over 30,000 clones, around 87% of them seen just once. V lost 0 bases to trimming and J lost 5 bases, with 8 bases between them. The length of the CDR3 is 14 residues. Per the germline V gene, CDR1 is SSHAT and CDR2 is FNYEAQ (reference sequence). In regard to this clone: The antigen is not known.

The study, taken as a whole, reports: An association was observed between higher blood T cell density and longer overall survival. The study sequenced only one region of the tumor. As a result, intratumor heterogeneity could not be excluded and remains possible. Tumor showed lower T cell clonality than uninvolved adjacent lung, where it was highest. Adjacent lung exhibited a median of 57 among the 100 most abundant tumor clones.

This clonotype was sampled from a man between 40 and 75 years old with stage III lung adenocarcinoma. This chain links TRBV7-7 with TRBJ2-1; D gene unclear. Sample: peripheral blood mononuclear cells, taken before any cancer treatment. The CDR3 sequence: CASSLAGRNNEQFF. The CDR3 DNA reads as TGTGCCAGCAGCTTAGCCGGACGCAACAATGAGCAGTTCTTC.